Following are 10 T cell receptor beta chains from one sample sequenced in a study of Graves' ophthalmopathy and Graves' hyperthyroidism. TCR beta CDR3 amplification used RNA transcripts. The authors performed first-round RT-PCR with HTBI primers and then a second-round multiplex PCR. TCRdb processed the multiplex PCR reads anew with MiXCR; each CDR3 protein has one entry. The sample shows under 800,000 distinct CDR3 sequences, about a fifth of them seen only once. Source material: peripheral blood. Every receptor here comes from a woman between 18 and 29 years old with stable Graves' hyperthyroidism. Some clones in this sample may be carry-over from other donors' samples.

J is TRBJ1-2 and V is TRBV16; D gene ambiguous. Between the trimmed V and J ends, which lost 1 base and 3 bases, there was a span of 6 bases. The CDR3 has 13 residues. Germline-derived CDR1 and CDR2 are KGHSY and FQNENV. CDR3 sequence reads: CASSQFPDYGYTF. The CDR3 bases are TGTGCCAGCAGCCAATTCCCAGACTATGGCTACACCTTC.

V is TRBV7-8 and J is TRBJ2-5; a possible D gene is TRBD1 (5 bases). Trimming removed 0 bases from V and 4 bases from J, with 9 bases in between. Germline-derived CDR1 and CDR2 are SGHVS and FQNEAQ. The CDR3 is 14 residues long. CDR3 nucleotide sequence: TGTGCCAGCAGCTTAGCACAGGCACCAGAGACCCAGTACTTC. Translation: CASSLAQAPETQYF.

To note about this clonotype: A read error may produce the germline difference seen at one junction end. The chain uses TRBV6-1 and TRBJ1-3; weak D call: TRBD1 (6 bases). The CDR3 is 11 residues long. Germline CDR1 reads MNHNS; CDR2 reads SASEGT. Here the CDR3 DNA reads TGTGCCAGCAACGGACAGTCCCCGCTCTCATTT. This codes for CASNGQSPLSF.

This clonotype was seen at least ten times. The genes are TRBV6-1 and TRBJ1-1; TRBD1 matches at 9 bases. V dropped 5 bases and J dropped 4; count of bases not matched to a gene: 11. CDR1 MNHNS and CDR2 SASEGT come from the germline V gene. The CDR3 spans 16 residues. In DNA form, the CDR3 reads TGTGCCAGCAGTACCCCCCTGGGGGGACAGGGCACTGAAGCTTTCTTT. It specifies CASSTPLGGQGTEAFF.

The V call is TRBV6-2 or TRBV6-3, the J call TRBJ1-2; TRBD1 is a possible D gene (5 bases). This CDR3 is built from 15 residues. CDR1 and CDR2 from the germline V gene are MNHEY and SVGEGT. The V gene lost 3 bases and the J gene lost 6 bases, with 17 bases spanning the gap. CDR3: CASSYWRGAPDGYTF. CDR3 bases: TGTGCCAGCAGTTATTGGAGGGGCGCCCCGGATGGCTACACCTTC.

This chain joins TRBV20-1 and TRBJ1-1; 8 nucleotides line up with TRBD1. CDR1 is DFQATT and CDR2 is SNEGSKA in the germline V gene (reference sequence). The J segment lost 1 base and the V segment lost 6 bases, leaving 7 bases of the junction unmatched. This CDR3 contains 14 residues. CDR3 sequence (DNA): TGCAGTGCAGAAGCCGGGACAGGGAACACTGAAGCTTTCTTT. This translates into CSAEAGTGNTEAFF.

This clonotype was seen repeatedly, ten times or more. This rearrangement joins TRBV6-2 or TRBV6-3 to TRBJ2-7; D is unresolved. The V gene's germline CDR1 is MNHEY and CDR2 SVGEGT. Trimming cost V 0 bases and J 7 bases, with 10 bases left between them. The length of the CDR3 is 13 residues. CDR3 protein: CASSYSHLIEQYF. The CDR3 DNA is TGTGCCAGCAGTTACTCCCACCTGATTGAGCAGTACTTC.

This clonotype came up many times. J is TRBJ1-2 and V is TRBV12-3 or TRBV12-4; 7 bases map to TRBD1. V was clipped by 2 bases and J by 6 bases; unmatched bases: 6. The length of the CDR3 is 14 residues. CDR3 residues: CASSLLQGSHGYTF. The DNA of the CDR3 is TGTGCCAGCAGTTTATTACAGGGGTCCCATGGCTACACCTTC.

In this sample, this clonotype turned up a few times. Here the CDR3 reads CASSSTQYSNQPQHF. Written as DNA, the CDR3 is TGTGCCAGCAGCTCCACCCAATATAGCAATCAGCCCCAGCATTTT. The rearrangement links TRBV28 to TRBJ1-5; D not certain. V lost 6 bases to trimming and J lost 0 bases, with 12 bases between them. Germline CDR1 reads MDHEN; CDR2 reads SYDVKM. CDR3 length equals 15 residues.

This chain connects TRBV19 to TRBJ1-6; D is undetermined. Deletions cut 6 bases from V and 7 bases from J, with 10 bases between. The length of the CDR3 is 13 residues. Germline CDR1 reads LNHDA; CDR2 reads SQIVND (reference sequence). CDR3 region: CASRTDRNSPLHF. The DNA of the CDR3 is TGTGCCAGTAGGACGGATCGAAATTCACCCCTCCACTTT.